One and the same sample provided the 20 T cell receptor beta chains below, sequenced in a study of shared clonotypes between healthy human individuals. Generated by immunoSEQ multiplex PCR, the TCRdb table keeps only in-frame clones and is missing some. Of more than 2,000,000 clones in the sample, roughly 93% were seen once. Sequencing was performed on naive CD4+ T cells from PBMCs. Subset reported: CD45RA+ positively selected. Source of these receptors: a man in his late teens or twenties in good health. Some clones in this sample may be carry-over from other donors' samples.

Turning to this clone: This same CDR3 is encoded by further DNA sequences in the sample. CDR3 DNA sequence: TGTGCCAGCAGCCCGAGGGGCAATCAGCCCCAGCATTTT. This translates into CASSPRGNQPQHF. The chain joins TRBV7-8 to TRBJ1-5; D remains unclear. The CDR3 is made up of 13 amino acids. V lost 5 bases and J 2 bases, leaving 7 bases between the germline ends. CDR1 is SGHVS and CDR2 is FQNEAQ in the germline V gene.

The chain joins TRBV5-4 to TRBJ2-2, with 10 bases aligning to TRBD2. Germline V lookup: CDR1 SGHNT, CDR2 YYREEE (reference sequence). The J segment lost 0 bases and the V segment lost 4 bases, leaving 3 bases of the junction unmatched. This CDR3 is built from 16 residues. The CDR3 reads CASSKGLAPNTGELFF. As DNA, the CDR3 is TGTGCCAGCAGCAAGGGACTAGCGCCGAACACCGGGGAGCTGTTTTTT.

The gene calls are TRBV5-1 and TRBJ2-1, with 7 bases that match TRBD2. Germline CDR1 is SGHRS and CDR2 is YFSETQ. Trimming cost V 0 bases and J 2 bases; bases outside gene matches: 14. This CDR3 contains 19 residues. CDR3 region: CASSLASGRSGLAYNEQFF. CDR3 nucleotide sequence: TGCGCCAGCAGCTTGGCCTCAGGGAGGTCAGGACTAGCCTACAATGAGCAGTTCTTC.

A note on this clone: The identical CDR3 is also encoded by other nucleotide sequences in the sample. V and J are TRBV7-3 and TRBJ2-1; 11 bases are shared with TRBD2. V lost 5 bases, J lost 5 bases, and 5 bases stayed unmatched. Germline values: CDR1 SGHTA, CDR2 FQGTGA. CDR3 length equals 15 residues. The CDR3 sequence is CASSPTSGTHNEQFF. The CDR3, as DNA: TGTGCCAGCAGCCCGACTAGCGGGACACACAATGAGCAGTTCTTC.

The chain employs TRBV28 and TRBJ2-3; D ambiguous. The length of the CDR3 is 15 residues. The V end was cut by 6 bases, the J end by 0 bases, with 13 bases between. CDR1 is MDHEN, CDR2 SYDVKM, per germline. The DNA for the CDR3 is TGTGCCAGCAGCTATCAGCTCCCGAGCACAGATACGCAGTATTTT. Protein product: CASSYQLPSTDTQYF. Using reference TRBV28 and TRBJ2-3 for the parts outside the CDR3, the full variable domain is DVKVTQSSRYLVKRTGEKVFLECVQDMDHENMFWYRQDPGLGLRLIYFSYDVKMKEKGDIPEGYSVSREKKERFSLILESASTNQTSMYLCASSYQLPSTDTQYFGPGTRLTVL.

The chain recombines TRBV19 with TRBJ2-7, with D hard to call. In germline, CDR1 is LNHDA, CDR2 SQIVND (reference sequence). V was clipped by 4 bases and J by 2 bases, with 12 bases between them. The CDR3 is made up of 14 amino acids. CDR3 in amino acids: CASSRRAGAYEQYF. CDR3 sequence (DNA): TGTGCCAGTAGTAGAAGGGCCGGAGCCTACGAGCAGTACTTC.

The chain links TRBV28 to TRBJ2-2; 9 bases agree with TRBD1. Trimming took 8 bases from V and 1 from J; bases not matched to a gene: 5. Germline V lookup: CDR1 MDHEN, CDR2 SYDVKM. The CDR3 consists of 15 residues. The CDR3 DNA sequence: TGTGCCAGCCGAGACAGGGGGGGGAACACCGGGGAGCTGTTTTTT. Protein sequence: CASRDRGGNTGELFF.

The chain combines TRBV11-2 with TRBJ1-4; TRBD1 is a possible D gene (5 bases). CDR1 and CDR2 from the germline V gene are SGHAT and FQNNGV. V was clipped by 5 bases and J by 3 bases, with 10 bases between them. The CDR3 loop spans 14 amino acids. CDR3 in amino acids: CASSPGYSNEKLFF. CDR3 nucleotides: TGTGCCAGCAGCCCAGGGTATTCTAATGAAAAACTGTTTTTT.

V gene TRBV7-2 combines with J gene TRBJ2-7; D might be TRBD1 (6 bases). V was shortened by 4 bases and J by 3 bases, with 16 bases between the two germline ends. This CDR3 spans 15 amino acids. Germline-derived CDR1 and CDR2 are SGHTA and FQGNSA. The chain's CDR3 is CASSSSRTEIYEQYF. The CDR3 DNA follows: TGTGCCAGCAGCTCAAGCCGGACAGAAATCTACGAGCAGTACTTC.

This chain links TRBV6-6 with TRBJ1-1, with a possible D match to TRBD1 (6 bases). Germline assignment: CDR1 MNHNY and CDR2 SVGAGI (reference sequence). The V and J ends lost 6 bases and 4 bases respectively, with 18 bases between them. The CDR3 covers 15 residues. The CDR3 region is CASRHDLRGATEAFF. Here the CDR3 DNA reads TGTGCCAGCAGACACGATTTGAGGGGGGCCACTGAAGCTTTCTTT.

The chain is built from TRBV28 and TRBJ2-4; TRBD1 aligns across 10 bases. Germline assignment: CDR1 MDHEN and CDR2 SYDVKM. Germline trimming cut 6 bases from V and 1 base from J; bases unmatched to any gene: 12. The CDR3 length is 18 residues. CDR3 amino acids: CASRAGTGAPTAKNIQYF. As DNA, the CDR3 is TGTGCCAGCAGGGCCGGGACAGGGGCCCCGACGGCCAAAAACATTCAGTACTTC. Full variable domain (missing parts from reference TRBV28 and TRBJ2-4): DVKVTQSSRYLVKRTGEKVFLECVQDMDHENMFWYRQDPGLGLRLIYFSYDVKMKEKGDIPEGYSVSREKKERFSLILESASTNQTSMYLCASRAGTGAPTAKNIQYFGAGTRLSVL.

The CDR3, as DNA: TGTGCCAGCAGCTTAGGGTCCAGGGGGGGCAATGAGCAGTTCTTC. It specifies CASSLGSRGGNEQFF. This chain joins TRBV7-6 and TRBJ2-1; either TRBD1 or TRBD2 may supply D (7 bases each). The CDR3 contains 15 residues. Germline loops: CDR1 SGHVS, CDR2 FNYEAQ. V was shortened by 1 base and J by 6 bases, with 13 bases between the two germline ends.

Notes on this clone: Other DNA sequences within the sample encode an identical CDR3. The CDR3 reads CASSYSGTGDSPLHF. CDR3 bases: TGTGCCAGCAGTTACTCGGGGACAGGCGATTCACCCCTCCACTTT. The chain is built from TRBV6-5 and TRBJ1-6, with 8 bases that match TRBD1. This CDR3 is 15 amino acids long. V lost 0 bases and J lost 8; bases outside the gene matches: 3. Germline CDR1 is MNHEY and CDR2 is SVGAGI.

V usage is TRBV7-3 and J usage is TRBJ2-2; D not certain. The length of the CDR3 is 13 residues. CDR1 is SGHTA and CDR2 is FQGTGA in the germline V gene. Trimming took off 5 bases at V and 8 bases at J, with 12 bases between the two ends. This chain's CDR3 is CASSPRDRGELFF. The CDR3 DNA follows: TGTGCCAGCAGCCCTCGTGATAGAGGGGAGCTGTTTTTT.

The chain employs TRBV10-3 and TRBJ1-1; D not resolved. CDR1 and CDR2 from the germline V gene are ENHRY and SYGVKD. V was trimmed by 5 bases and J by 1 base, leaving 11 bases between them. There are 14 residues in the CDR3. The CDR3 DNA sequence: TGTGCCATCAGTCTAGACCGATCGAACACTGAAGCTTTCTTT. This codes for CAISLDRSNTEAFF.

The chain uses TRBV2 and TRBJ2-1; D gene unclear. CDR3 length: 14 amino acids. The V end lost 1 base, the J end lost 2 bases, and 6 bases lay between the germline ends. The germline V gene encodes CDR1 SNHLY and CDR2 FYNNEI. CDR3 DNA: TGTGCCAGCAGTGAAGTGGGCGCCTACAATGAGCAGTTCTTC. Its translation: CASSEVGAYNEQFF.

V gene TRBV28 combines with J gene TRBJ2-7; 11 bases are shared with TRBD2. CDR1 MDHEN and CDR2 SYDVKM come from the germline V gene. J gave up 2 bases and V 11 bases, and 8 bases lay outside the gene matches. This CDR3 is 14 amino acids long. CDR3 region: CASTGTSGAYEQYF. CDR3 coding DNA: TGTGCCTCAACTGGGACTAGCGGTGCCTACGAGCAGTACTTC.

This clone appeared once. J is TRBJ1-3 and V is TRBV2, with D uncertain. Trimming shortened V by 3 bases and J by 1 base, and 13 bases separated the two germline ends. Germline CDR1 and CDR2: SNHLY and FYNNEI. The CDR3 has 16 amino acids. CDR3 residues: CASSESEAGSGNTIYF. In DNA, the CDR3 is TGTGCCAGCAGTGAGTCGGAGGCGGGGTCTGGAAACACCATATATTTT.

V and J are TRBV20-1 and TRBJ1-2; D ambiguous. CDR1 is DFQATT and CDR2 is SNEGSKA in the germline V gene (reference sequence). V lost 8 bases and J lost 2, with 9 bases in between. There are 11 residues in the CDR3. The CDR3 bases are TGCAGTCGTCTGGGGAACTATGGCTACACCTTC. It is translated as CSRLGNYGYTF.

The chain couples TRBV15 to TRBJ1-5; D is unresolved. The ends were cut back, 0 bases at V and 4 bases at J, with 16 bases in the middle. The CDR3 extends over 17 amino acids. Germline lookup yields CDR1 LNHNV and CDR2 YYDKDF (reference sequence). CDR3: CATSREAWQHHNQPQHF. CDR3 DNA: TGTGCCACCAGCAGAGAGGCGTGGCAGCATCATAATCAGCCCCAGCATTTT.